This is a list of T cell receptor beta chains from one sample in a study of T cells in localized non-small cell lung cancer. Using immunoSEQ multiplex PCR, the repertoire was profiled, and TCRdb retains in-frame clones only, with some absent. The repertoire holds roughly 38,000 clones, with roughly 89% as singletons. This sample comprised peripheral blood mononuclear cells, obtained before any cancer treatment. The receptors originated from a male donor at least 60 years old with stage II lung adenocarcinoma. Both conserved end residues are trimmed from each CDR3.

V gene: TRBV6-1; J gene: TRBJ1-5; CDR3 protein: ASSSGQPQH
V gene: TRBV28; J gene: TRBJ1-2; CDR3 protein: ASRTTGGGARGYT
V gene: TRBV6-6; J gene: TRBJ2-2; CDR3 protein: ASRPPGGRWTGELF
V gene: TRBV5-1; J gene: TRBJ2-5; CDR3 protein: ASSFAGTSIPETQY
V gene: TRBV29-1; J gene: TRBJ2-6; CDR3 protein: SVDRGSSGANVLT
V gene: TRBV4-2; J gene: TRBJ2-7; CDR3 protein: ASSQEWTSHEQY
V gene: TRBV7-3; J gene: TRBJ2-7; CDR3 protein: ASSTGTSGTYEQY
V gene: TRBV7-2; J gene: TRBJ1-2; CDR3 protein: ASSFGQASGYGYT
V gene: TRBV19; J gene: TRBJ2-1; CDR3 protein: ASSKASTDPYNEQF
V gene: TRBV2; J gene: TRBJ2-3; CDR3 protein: ASSEGPGSQDTQY
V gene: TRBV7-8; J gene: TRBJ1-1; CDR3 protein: ASSLDRVNTEAF
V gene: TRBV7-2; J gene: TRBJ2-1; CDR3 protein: ASSFQAGGQF
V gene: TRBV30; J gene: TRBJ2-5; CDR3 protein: AWSVPRRHPRGSETQY
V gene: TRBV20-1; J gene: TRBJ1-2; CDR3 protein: SADSYYGYT
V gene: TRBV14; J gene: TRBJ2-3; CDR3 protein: ASSQEGQGGTDTQY
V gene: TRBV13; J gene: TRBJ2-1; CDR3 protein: ASSIRQNSYNEQF
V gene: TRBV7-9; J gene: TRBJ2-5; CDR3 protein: ASSLLPSGQETQY
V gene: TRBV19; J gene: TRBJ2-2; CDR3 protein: ASSILAGPQTNTGELF
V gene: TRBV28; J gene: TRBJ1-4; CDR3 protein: ASSPGQGSSEKLF
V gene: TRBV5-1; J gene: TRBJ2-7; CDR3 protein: ASSLDGDLSYEQY
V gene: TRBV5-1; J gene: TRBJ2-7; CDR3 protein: ASSLQGISYEQY
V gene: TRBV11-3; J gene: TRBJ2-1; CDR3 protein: ASSPGGGLADNEQF
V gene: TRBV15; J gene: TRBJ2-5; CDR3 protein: ATSPRGVQGGTQY
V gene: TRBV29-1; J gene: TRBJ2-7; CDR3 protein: SVIEGEQY
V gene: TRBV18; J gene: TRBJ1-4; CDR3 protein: ASSPFRTNSQEGTNEKLF
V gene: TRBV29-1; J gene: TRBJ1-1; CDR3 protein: SAAWGGTEAF
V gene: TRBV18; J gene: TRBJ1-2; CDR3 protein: ASFLDPKGGYT
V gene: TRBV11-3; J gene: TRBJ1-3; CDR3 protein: ASSVQDRGTIY
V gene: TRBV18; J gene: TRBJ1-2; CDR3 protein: ASSPFSDPESNYGYT
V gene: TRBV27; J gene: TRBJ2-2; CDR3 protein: ASSLWGSGGPNTGELF
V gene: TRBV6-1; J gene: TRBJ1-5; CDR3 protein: ASSRPDQPQH
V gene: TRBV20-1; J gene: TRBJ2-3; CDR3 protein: SAMFGDTQY
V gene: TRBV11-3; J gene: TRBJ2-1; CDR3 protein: ASSRAGLADEQF
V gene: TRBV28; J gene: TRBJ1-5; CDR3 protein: DTSGLSNQPQH
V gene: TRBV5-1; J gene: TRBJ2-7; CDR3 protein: ASRIEGTSYEQY
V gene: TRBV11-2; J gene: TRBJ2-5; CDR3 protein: ASSQDRGETQY
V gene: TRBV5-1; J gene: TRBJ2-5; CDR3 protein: ASSVDRAGETQY
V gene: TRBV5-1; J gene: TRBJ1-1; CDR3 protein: ASSLVPWQAEAF
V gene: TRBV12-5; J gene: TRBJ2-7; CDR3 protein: ASGFRGAYEQY
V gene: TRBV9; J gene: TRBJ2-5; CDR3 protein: ASSARVSETQY
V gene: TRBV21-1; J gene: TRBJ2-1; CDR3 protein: ASSRGASAF
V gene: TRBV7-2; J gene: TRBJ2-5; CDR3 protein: ASSLSRGRAETQY
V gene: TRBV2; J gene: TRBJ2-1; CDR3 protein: ASSAGTSVYF
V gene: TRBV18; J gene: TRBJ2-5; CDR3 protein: ASSPPGETQY
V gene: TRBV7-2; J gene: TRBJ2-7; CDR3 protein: ASSPLGLAGSYEQY
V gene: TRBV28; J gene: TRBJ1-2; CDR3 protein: ASLHGDRGSGYT
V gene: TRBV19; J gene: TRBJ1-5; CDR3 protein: ASRDREQPQH
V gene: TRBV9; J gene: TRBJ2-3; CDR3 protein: ASSLQQRERSDTQY
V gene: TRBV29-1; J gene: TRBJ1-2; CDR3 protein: SVGQGNGYT
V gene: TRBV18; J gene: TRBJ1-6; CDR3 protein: ASSPEQGASPLH
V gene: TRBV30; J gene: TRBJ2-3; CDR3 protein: AWSHGPSTDTQY
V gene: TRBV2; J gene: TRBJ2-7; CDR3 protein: ASKRDGDPYEQY
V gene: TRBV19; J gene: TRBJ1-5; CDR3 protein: ASRRSGHQSNQPQH
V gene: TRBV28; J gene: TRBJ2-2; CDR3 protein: ASSTTGYTGELF
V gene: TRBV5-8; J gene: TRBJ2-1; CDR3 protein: ASSNPPGNEQF
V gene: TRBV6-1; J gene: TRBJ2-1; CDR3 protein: ASITAYSYNEQF
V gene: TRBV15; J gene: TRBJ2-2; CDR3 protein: ATSRESPLVTGELF
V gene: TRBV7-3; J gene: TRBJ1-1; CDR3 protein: ASSLERSSEAF